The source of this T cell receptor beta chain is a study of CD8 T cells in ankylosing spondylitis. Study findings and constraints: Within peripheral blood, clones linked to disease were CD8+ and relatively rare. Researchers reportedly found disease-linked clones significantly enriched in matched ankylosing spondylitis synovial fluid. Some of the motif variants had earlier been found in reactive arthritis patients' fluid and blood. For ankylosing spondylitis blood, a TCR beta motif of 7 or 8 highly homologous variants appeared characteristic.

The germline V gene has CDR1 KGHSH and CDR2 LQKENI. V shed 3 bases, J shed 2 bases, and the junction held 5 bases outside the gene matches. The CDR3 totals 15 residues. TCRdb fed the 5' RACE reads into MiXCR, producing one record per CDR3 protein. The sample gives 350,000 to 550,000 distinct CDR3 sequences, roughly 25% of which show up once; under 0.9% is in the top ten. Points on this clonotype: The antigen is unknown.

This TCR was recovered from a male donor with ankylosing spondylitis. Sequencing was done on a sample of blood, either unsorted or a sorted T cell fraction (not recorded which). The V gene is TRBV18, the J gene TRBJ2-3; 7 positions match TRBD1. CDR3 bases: TGTGCCAGCTCACCTGGACAGGAGCACACAGATACGCAGTATTTT. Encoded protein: CASSPGQEHTDTQYF.